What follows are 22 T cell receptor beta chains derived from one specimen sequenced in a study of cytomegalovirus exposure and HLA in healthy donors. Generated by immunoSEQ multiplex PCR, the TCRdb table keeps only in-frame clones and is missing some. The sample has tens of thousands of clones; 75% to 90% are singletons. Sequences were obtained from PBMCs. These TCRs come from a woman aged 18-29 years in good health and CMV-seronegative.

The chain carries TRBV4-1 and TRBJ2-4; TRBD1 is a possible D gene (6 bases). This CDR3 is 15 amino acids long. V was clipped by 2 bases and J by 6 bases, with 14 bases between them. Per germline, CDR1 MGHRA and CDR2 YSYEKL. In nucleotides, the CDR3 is TGCGCCAGCAGCCAAATCAGGGGCGAGGGAAACATTCAGTACTTC. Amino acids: CASSQIRGEGNIQYF.

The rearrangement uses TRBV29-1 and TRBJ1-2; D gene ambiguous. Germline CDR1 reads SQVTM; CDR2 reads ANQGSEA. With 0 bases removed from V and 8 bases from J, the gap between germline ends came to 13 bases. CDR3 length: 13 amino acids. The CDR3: CSVEEPGLNGYTF. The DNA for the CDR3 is TGCAGCGTTGAAGAGCCCGGGTTGAACGGCTACACCTTC.

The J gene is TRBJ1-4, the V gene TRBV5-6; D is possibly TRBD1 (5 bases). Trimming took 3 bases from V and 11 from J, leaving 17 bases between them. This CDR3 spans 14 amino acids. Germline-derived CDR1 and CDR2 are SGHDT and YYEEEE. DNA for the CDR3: TGTGCCAGCAGCTCCGGGACTCGGAGAGCGAAACTGTTTTTT. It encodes CASSSGTRRAKLFF.

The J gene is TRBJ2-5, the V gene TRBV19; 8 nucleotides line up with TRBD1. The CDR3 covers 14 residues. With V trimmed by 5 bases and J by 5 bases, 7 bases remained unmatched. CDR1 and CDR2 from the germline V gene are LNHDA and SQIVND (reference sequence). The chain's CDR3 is CASSDNRDRETQYF. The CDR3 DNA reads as TGTGCCAGTAGTGATAACCGGGACAGGGAGACCCAGTACTTC. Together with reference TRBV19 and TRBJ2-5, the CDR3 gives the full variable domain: DGGITQSPKYLFRKEGQNVTLSCEQNLNHDAMYWYRQDPGQGLRLIYYSQIVNDFQKGDIAEGYSVSREKKESFPLTVTSAQKNPTAFYLCASSDNRDRETQYFGPGTRLLVL.

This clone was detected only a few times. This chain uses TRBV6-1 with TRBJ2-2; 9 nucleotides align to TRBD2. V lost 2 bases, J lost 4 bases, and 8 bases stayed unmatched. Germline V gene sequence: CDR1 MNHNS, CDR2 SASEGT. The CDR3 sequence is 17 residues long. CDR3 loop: CASSEKGSGGSTGELFF. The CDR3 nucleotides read TGTGCCAGCAGTGAAAAGGGTAGCGGGGGCTCCACCGGGGAGCTGTTTTTT.

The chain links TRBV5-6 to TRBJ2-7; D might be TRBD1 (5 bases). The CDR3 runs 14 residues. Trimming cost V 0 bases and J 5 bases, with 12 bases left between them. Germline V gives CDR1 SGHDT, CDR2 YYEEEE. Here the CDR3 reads CASSLVSGPNEQYF. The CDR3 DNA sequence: TGTGCCAGCAGCTTGGTGTCAGGGCCTAACGAGCAGTACTTC.

The CDR3 DNA is TGTGCCAGCAGTTCGACGACAGGGTCGGTCAATCAGCCCCAGCATTTT. Its translation: CASSSTTGSVNQPQHF. J is TRBJ1-5 and V is TRBV28; TRBD1 agrees at 7 bases. Trimming at V came to 4 bases and at J to 3 bases, leaving 9 bases not matched to a gene. CDR1 MDHEN and CDR2 SYDVKM come from the germline V gene. The CDR3 is 16 residues long.

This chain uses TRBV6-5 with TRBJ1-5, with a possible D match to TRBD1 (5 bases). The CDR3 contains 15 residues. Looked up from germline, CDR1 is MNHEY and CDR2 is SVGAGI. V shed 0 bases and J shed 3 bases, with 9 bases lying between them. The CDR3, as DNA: TGTGCCAGCAGTTACTCTCCAGGGAACAATCAGCCCCAGCATTTT. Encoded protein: CASSYSPGNNQPQHF.

The CDR3 region has the DNA TGTGCCAGCAGCTTATCCGCTAGCGGGATGGGTACGCAGTATTTT. Translating gives CASSLSASGMGTQYF. J is TRBJ2-3 and V is TRBV13; 9 positions match TRBD2. The ends lost 2 bases at V and 8 bases at J; junction bases unmatched: 8. CDR3 length: 15 amino acids. Germline assignment: CDR1 PRHDT and CDR2 FYEKMQ (reference sequence).

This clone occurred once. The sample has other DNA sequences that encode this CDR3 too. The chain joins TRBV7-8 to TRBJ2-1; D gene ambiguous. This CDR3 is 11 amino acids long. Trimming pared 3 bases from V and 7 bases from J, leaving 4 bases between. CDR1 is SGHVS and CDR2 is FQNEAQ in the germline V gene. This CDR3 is CASSLRNEQFF. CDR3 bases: TGTGCCAGCAGCTTGCGGAATGAGCAGTTCTTC.

DNA of the CDR3: TGTGCCAGCAGTTCGGGACAGGTGGAAAAACTGTTTTTT. Translated: CASSSGQVEKLFF. V and J are TRBV6-6 and TRBJ1-4, with 8 bases identical to TRBD1. With V trimmed by 4 bases and J by 8 bases, 3 bases remained unmatched. This CDR3 region has 13 residues. Germline V gives CDR1 MNHNY, CDR2 SVGAGI (reference sequence).

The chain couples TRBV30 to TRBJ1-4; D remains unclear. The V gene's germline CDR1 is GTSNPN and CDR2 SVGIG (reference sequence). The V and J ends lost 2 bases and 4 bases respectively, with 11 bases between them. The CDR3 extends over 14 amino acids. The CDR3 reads CAWSFELVNEKLFF. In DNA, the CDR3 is TGTGCCTGGAGTTTCGAACTTGTTAATGAAAAACTGTTTTTT.

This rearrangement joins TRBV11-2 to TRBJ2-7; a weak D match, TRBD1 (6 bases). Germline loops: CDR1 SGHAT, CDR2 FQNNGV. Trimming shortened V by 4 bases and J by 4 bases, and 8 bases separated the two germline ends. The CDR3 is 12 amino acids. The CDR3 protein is CASSSDRYEQYF. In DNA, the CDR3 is TGTGCCAGCAGCTCCGACAGGTACGAGCAGTACTTC.

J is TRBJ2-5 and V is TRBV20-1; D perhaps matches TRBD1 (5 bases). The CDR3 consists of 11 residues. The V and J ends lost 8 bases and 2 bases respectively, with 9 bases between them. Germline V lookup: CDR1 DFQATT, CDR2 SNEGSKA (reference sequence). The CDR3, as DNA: TGCAGTTTGGGGCCACAAGAGACCCAGTACTTC. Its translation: CSLGPQETQYF.

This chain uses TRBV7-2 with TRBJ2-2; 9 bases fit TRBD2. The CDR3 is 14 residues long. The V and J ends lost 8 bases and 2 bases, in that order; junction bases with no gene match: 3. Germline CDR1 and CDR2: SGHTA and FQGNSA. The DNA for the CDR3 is TGTGCCAGCCAAGCGGGGGGAAACACCGGGGAGCTGTTTTTT. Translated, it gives CASQAGGNTGELFF.

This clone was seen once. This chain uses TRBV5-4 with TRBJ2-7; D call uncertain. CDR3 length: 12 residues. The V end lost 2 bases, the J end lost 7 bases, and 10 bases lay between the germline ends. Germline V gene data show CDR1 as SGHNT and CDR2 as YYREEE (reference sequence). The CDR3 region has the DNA TGTGCCAGCAGCTTACCACTGTCGGAGCAGTACTTC. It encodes CASSLPLSEQYF. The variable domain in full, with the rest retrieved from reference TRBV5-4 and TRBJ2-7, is ETGVTQSPTHLIKTRGQQVTLRCSSQSGHNTVSWYQQALGQGPQFIFQYYREEENGRGNFPPRFSGLQFPNYSSELNVNALELDDSALYLCASSLPLSEQYFGPGTRLTVT.

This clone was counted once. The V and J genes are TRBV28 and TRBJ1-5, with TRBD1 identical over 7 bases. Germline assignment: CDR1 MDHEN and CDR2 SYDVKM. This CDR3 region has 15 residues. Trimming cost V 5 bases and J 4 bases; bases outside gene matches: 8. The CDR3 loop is CASSPYLQGNQPQHF. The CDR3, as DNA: TGTGCCAGCAGTCCGTACTTACAGGGGAATCAGCCCCAGCATTTT. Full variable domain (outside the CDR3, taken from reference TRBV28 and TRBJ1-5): DVKVTQSSRYLVKRTGEKVFLECVQDMDHENMFWYRQDPGLGLRLIYFSYDVKMKEKGDIPEGYSVSREKKERFSLILESASTNQTSMYLCASSPYLQGNQPQHFGDGTRLSIL.

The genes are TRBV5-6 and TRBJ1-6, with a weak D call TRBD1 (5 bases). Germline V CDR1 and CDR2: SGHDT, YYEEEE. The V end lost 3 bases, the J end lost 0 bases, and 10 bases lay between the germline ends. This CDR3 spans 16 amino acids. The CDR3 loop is CASSWGGFSYNSPLHF. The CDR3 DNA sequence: TGTGCCAGCAGCTGGGGGGGGTTCTCCTATAATTCACCCCTCCACTTT.

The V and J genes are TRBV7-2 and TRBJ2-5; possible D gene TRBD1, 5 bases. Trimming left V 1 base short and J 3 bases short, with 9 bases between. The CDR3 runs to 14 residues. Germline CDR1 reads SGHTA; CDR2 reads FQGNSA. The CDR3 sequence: CASSLVSGKETQYF. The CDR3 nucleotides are TGTGCCAGCAGCTTAGTGTCAGGGAAAGAGACCCAGTACTTC.

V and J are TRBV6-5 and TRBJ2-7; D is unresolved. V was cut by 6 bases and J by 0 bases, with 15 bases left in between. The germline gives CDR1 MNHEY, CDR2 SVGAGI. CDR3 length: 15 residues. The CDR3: CASSFMGLSSYEQYF. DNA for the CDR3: TGTGCCAGCAGCTTCATGGGCCTGAGCTCCTACGAGCAGTACTTC.

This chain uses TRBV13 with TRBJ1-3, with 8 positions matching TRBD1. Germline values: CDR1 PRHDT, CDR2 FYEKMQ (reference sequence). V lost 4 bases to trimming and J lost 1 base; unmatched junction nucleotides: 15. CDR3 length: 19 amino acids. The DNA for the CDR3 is TGTGCCAGCAGCTCGACGCCGGGACAGGCCTTTATTTCTGGAAACACCATATATTTT. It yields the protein CASSSTPGQAFISGNTIYF.

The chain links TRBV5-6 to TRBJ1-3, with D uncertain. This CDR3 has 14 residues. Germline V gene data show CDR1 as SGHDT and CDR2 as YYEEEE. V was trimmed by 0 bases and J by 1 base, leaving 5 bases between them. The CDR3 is CASSLAGSGNTIYF. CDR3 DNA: TGTGCCAGCAGCTTGGCGGGGTCTGGAAACACCATATATTTT.